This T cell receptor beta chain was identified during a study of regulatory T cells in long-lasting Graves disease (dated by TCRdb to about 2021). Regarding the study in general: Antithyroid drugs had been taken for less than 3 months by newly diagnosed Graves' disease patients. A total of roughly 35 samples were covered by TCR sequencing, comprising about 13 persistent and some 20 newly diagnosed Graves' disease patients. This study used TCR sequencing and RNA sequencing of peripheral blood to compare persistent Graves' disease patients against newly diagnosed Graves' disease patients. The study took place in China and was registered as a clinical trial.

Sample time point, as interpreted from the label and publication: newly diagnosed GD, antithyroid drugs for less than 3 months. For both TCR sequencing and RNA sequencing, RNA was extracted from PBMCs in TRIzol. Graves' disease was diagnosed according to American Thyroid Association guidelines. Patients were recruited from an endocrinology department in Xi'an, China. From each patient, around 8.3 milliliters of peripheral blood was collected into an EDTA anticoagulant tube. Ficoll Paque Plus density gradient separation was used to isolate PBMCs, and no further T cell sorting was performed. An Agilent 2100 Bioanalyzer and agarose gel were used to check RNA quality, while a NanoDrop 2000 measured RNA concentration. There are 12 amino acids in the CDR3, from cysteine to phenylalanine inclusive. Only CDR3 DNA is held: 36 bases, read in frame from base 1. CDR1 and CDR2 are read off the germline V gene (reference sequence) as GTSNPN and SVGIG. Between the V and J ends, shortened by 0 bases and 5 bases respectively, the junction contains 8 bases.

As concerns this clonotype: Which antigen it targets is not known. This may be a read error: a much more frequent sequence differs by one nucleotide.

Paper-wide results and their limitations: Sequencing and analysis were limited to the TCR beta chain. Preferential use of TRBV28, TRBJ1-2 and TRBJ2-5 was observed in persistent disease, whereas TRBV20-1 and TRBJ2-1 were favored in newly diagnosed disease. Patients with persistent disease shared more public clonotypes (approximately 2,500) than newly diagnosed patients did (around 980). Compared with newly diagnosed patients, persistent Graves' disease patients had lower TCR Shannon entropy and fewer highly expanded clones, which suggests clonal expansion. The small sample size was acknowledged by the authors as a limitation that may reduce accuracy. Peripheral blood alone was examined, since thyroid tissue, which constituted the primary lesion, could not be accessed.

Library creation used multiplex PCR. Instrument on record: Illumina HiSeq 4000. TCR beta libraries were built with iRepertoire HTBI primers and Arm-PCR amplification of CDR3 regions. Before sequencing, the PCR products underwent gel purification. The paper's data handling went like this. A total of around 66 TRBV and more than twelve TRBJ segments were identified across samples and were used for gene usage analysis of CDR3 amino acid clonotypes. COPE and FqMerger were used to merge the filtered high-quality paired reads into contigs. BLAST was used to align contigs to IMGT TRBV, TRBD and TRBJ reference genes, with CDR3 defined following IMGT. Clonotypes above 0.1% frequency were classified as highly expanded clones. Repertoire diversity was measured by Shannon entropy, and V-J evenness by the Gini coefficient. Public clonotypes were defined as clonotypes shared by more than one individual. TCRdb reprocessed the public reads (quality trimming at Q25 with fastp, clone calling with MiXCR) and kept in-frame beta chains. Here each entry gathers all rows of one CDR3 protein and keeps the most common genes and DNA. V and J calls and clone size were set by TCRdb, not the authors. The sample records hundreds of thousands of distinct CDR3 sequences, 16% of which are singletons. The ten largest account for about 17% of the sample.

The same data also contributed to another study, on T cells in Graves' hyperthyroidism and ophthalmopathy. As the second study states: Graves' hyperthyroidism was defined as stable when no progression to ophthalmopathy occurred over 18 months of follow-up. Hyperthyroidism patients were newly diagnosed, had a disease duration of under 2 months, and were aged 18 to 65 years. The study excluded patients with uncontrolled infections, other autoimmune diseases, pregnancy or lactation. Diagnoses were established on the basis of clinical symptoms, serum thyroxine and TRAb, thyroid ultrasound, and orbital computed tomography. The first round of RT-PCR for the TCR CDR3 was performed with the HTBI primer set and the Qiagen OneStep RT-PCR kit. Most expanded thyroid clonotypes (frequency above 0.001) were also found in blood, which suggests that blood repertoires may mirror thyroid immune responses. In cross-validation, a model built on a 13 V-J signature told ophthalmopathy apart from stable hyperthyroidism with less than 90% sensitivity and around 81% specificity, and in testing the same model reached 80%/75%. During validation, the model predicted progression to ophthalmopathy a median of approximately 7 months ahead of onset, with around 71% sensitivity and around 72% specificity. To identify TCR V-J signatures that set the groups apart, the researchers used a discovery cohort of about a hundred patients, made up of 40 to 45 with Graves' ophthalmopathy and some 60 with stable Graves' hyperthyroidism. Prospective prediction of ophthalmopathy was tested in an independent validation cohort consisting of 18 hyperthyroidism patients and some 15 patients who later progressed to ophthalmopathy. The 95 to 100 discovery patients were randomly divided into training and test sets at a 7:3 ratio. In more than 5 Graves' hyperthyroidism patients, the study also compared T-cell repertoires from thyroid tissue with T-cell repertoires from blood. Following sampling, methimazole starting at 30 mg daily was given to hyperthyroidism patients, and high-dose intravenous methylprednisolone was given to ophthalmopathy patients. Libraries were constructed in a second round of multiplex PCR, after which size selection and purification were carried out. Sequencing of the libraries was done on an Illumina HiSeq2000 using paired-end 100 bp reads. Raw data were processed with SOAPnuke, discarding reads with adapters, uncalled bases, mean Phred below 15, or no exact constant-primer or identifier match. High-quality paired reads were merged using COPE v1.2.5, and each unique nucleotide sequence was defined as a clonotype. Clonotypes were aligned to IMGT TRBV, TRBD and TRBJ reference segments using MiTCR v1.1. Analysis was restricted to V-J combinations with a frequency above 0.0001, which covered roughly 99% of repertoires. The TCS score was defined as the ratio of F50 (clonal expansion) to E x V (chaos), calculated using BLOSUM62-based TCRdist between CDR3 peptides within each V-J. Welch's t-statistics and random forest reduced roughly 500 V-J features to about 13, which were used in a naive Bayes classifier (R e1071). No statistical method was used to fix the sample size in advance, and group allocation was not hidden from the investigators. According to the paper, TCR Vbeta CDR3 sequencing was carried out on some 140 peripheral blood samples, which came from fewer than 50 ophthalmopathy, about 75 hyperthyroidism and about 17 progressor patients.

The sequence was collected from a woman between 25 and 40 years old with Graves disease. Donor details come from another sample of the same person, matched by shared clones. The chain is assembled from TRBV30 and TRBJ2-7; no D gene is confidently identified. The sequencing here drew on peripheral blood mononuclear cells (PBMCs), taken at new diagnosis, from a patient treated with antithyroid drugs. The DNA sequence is TGTGCCTGGAGTGTAAGGTCCCACGAGCAGTACTTC. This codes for CAWSVRSHEQYF.